One and the same sample provided the 22 T cell receptor beta chains below, sequenced in a study of T-cell memory formation after mild COVID-19. TCRdb reprocessed the 5' RACE reads via MiXCR and lists one record per CDR3 protein. The sample comprises 400,000 to 450,000 distinct CDR3 sequences, approximately 19% of which are singletons, and around a fifth rests with the top ten. The sequencing sample was made of PBMCs or a T cell subset sorted from them (not recorded which). Receptors originate from a man aged 18-30 years who had mild COVID-19 (a few samples of this study predate the infection). Cell type and time point are not known.

Of note for this clonotype: A read error may produce the germline difference seen at one junction end. V gene TRBV7-7 combines with J gene TRBJ2-1, with D perhaps TRBD1 (6 bases). The CDR3 runs 13 residues. CDR1 and CDR2 from the germline V gene are SSHAT and FNYEAQ (reference sequence). The chain's CDR3 is CASSWTEKNEQFF. For the CDR3, the DNA is TGTGCTAGCAGTTGGACAGAGAAGAATGAGCAGTTCTTC.

This chain uses TRBV5-5 with TRBJ1-5; no definite D call. The CDR3 length is 14 residues. Germline values: CDR1 SGHKS, CDR2 YYEKEE (reference sequence). V shed 2 bases and J shed 6 bases, with 12 bases lying between them. The CDR3: CASSFGQLGQPQHF. The CDR3, as DNA: TGTGCCAGCAGCTTTGGGCAGTTGGGTCAGCCCCAGCATTTT.

This clonotype was counted a few times. This chain links TRBV4-3 with TRBJ1-5; no clear D gene. The CDR3 spans 13 residues. Deletions cut 0 bases from V and 6 bases from J, with 6 bases between. Germline values: CDR1 LGHNA, CDR2 YSLEER. CDR3 coding DNA: TGCGCCAGCAGCCAAGATTTCGGTCAGCCCCAGCATTTT. This codes for CASSQDFGQPQHF.

This clonotype was detected only a few times. In nucleotides, the CDR3 is TGCAGCGCGGGGACAGGGGAAAGCATTCAGTACTTC. Protein product: CSAGTGESIQYF. The chain uses TRBV29-1 and TRBJ2-4; 10 bases align to TRBD1. The germline CDR1 and CDR2 sequences are SQVTM and ANQGSEA. This CDR3 contains 12 residues. V lost 7 bases, J lost 9 bases, and 6 bases stayed unmatched.

This clonotype occurred a few times. The chain couples TRBV4-1 to TRBJ1-3; D is ambiguous. The V gene's germline CDR1 is MGHRA and CDR2 YSYEKL. The CDR3 totals 14 residues. Trimming pared 2 bases from V and 8 bases from J, leaving 13 bases between. CDR3 amino acids: CASSQSPAGHTIYF. The DNA for the CDR3 is TGCGCCAGCAGCCAAAGCCCGGCCGGGCACACCATATATTTT.

There are many counts of this clonotype. The V and J genes are TRBV12-3 or TRBV12-4 and TRBJ1-4; D is perhaps TRBD1 (6 bases). There are 15 residues in the CDR3. V gave up 6 bases and J gave up 8 bases, with 19 bases separating them. Written as DNA, the CDR3 is TGTGCCAGCAGAGCCGCGGGGCAGGGGTGGGAAAAACTGTTTTTT. Translation gives CASRAAGQGWEKLFF.

CDR3 sequence reads: CSGHTGTYEQYF. The DNA of the CDR3 is TGCAGCGGACATACCGGAACCTACGAGCAGTACTTC. J is TRBJ2-7 and V is TRBV29-1; D remains unclear. Germline V gene sequence: CDR1 SQVTM, CDR2 ANQGSEA. The germline V and J ends were trimmed by 7 bases and 2 bases, with 12 bases remaining between them. The CDR3 is 12 amino acids.

This clonotype was observed a handful of times. This chain links TRBV20-1 with TRBJ1-2; D may be TRBD1 (5 bases). This CDR3 spans 14 amino acids. V lost 6 bases, J lost 7 bases, and 21 bases lay in between. The germline V gene has CDR1 DFQATT and CDR2 SNEGSKA (reference sequence). In nucleotides, the CDR3 is TGCAGTGCCAGGATAGCGGGGGGGTTTAGTGGCTACACCTTC. The encoded protein is CSARIAGGFSGYTF.

This clonotype was found once. The CDR3: CATAGSSGNTIYF. CDR3 DNA sequence: TGTGCCACCGCAGGCAGCTCTGGAAACACCATATATTTT. The chain links TRBV15 to TRBJ1-3, with D hard to call. The CDR3 is 13 residues long. The V end lost 8 bases, the J end lost 0 bases, and 8 bases lay between the germline ends. The germline V gene has CDR1 LNHNV and CDR2 YYDKDF (reference sequence).

This rearrangement joins TRBV5-8 to TRBJ1-5; TRBD1 matches at 8 bases. Germline CDR1 SGHTS, CDR2 YDEGEE. The V segment lost 0 bases and the J segment 6 bases; nucleotides outside the gene matches: 23. This CDR3 is 21 amino acids long. The CDR3 DNA reads as TGTGCCAGCAGCTTGGGGCAGGGGGCAGGTAGACATCAAGACTTCGGTCAGCCCCAGCATTTT. Its translation: CASSLGQGAGRHQDFGQPQHF.

V gene TRBV20-1 combines with J gene TRBJ2-1; 7 bases are a match to TRBD2. CDR3 length: 15 amino acids. The germline gives CDR1 DFQATT, CDR2 SNEGSKA (reference sequence). Losses at the gene ends were 5 bases for V and 5 bases for J; bases not matched to a gene: 12. The CDR3 region is CSAPDFGGRNNEQFF. The CDR3 DNA sequence: TGCAGTGCTCCTGACTTCGGGGGGAGAAACAATGAGCAGTTCTTC.

There are a few counts of this clonotype. The chain combines TRBV29-1 with TRBJ2-2; D might be TRBD2 (6 bases). V was trimmed by 4 bases and J by 6 bases, leaving 6 bases between them. CDR1 and CDR2 (germline): SQVTM, ANQGSEA. The CDR3 has 11 amino acids. The CDR3 DNA reads as TGCAGCGTTGGGGACTCCGGGGAGCTGTTTTTT. It codes for CSVGDSGELFF.

Many counts were recorded for this clonotype. V is TRBV5-1 and J is TRBJ2-3, with 7 bases identical to TRBD1. With V trimmed by 0 bases and J by 6 bases, 7 bases remained unmatched. The CDR3 extends over 15 amino acids. The germline gives CDR1 SGHRS, CDR2 YFSETQ. The CDR3 DNA follows: TGCGCCAGCAGCTTGGAAGACAGGGTCGGGGATACGCAGTATTTT. Its protein is CASSLEDRVGDTQYF.

The CDR3 here is CASSLVGLAAFF. In DNA, the CDR3 is TGTGCCAGCAGCTTAGTGGGTCTTGCGGCTTTCTTT. V is TRBV11-2 and J is TRBJ1-1; the D is unclear. CDR3 length: 12 amino acids. CDR1 is SGHAT and CDR2 is FQNNGV in the germline V gene. V was cut by 1 base and J by 11 bases, with 11 bases left in between.

This clonotype occurred a few times. The chain combines TRBV15 with TRBJ2-3, with D maybe TRBD2 (6 bases). Germline lookup yields CDR1 LNHNV and CDR2 YYDKDF (reference sequence). Trimming left V 2 bases short and J 2 bases short, with 17 bases between. CDR3 length: 17 amino acids. CDR3 amino acids: CATSRTGLTSDTDTQYF. CDR3 sequence (DNA): TGTGCCACCAGCAGAACGGGACTTACGAGCGACACAGATACGCAGTATTTT.

The genes are TRBV28 and TRBJ2-7, with 8 bases lining up with TRBD1. The V gene's germline CDR1 is MDHEN and CDR2 SYDVKM. The CDR3 totals 14 residues. J gave up 6 bases and V 6 bases, and 10 bases lay outside the gene matches. CDR3 in DNA: TGTGCCAGCAGCACAGGACAGGGACGTAGCGAGCAGTACTTC. Its protein is CASSTGQGRSEQYF.

This clonotype was counted only a few times. This chain links TRBV5-1 with TRBJ2-1; possible D gene TRBD1, 6 bases. CDR3 length: 13 amino acids. V shed 0 bases and J shed 10 bases, with 11 bases lying between them. CDR1 and CDR2 from the germline V gene are SGHRS and YFSETQ. CDR3 bases: TGCGCCAGCAGCTTGGGGGCCGGGACAGAGCAGTTCTTC. Translating it yields CASSLGAGTEQFF.

The chain carries TRBV4-1 and TRBJ2-1, with D possibly being TRBD2 (6 bases). Trimming cost V 2 bases and J 5 bases, with 16 bases left between them. The CDR3 spans 16 residues. From germline, CDR1 is MGHRA and CDR2 YSYEKL. The CDR3 DNA is TGCGCCAGCAGCCAACCGACTAGAGGGTTCCACAATGAGCAGTTCTTC. Translated, it gives CASSQPTRGFHNEQFF.

V and J are TRBV7-9 and TRBJ2-7, with 7 bases matching TRBD1. Trimming took 1 base from V and 8 from J; bases not matched to a gene: 5. The CDR3 spans 13 residues. Germline CDR1 SEHNR, CDR2 FQNEAQ (reference sequence). The CDR3 bases are TGTGCCAGCAGCTTAGTCGGGACAGCCAAGCAGTACGTC. Amino acids: CASSLVGTAKQYV.

This clonotype appeared many times. J is TRBJ1-2 and V is TRBV12-3 or TRBV12-4; D is undetermined. The CDR3 length is 13 residues. Trimming cost V 2 bases and J 4 bases, with 8 bases left between them. CDR3 residues: CASSLMRVYGYTF. CDR3 bases: TGTGCCAGCAGTTTAATGAGGGTCTATGGCTACACCTTC.

This chain connects TRBV7-8 to TRBJ1-5, with D maybe TRBD1 (5 bases). The CDR3 covers 19 residues. Germline V gives CDR1 SGHVS, CDR2 FQNEAQ. The ends were cut back, 5 bases at V and 0 bases at J, with 23 bases in the middle. CDR3 nucleotides: TGTGCCAGCAGCCCATATGGTAGGCAGGGAACGTATAGCAATCAGCCCCAGCATTTT. Translating gives CASSPYGRQGTYSNQPQHF.

The rearrangement links TRBV30 to TRBJ2-1, with 11 nucleotides matching TRBD1. J lost 8 bases, V lost 2 bases, and 8 bases had no gene match. The CDR3 totals 15 residues. Germline V CDR1 and CDR2: GTSNPN, SVGIG (reference sequence). CDR3 nucleotide sequence: TGTGCCTGGAGTCCGGGGACAGGGGGTTCGGATGAGCAGTTCTTC. Its translation: CAWSPGTGGSDEQFF.